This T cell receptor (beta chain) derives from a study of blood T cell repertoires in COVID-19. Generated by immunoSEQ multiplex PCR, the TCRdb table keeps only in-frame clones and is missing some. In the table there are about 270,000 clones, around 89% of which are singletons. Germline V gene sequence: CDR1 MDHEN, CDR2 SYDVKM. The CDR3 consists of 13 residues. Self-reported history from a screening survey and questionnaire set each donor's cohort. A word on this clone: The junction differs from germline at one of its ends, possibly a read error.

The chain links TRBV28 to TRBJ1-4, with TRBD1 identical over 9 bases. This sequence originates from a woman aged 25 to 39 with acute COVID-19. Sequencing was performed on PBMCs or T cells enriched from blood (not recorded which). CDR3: CASRAGQGTEGIF. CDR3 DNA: TGTGCCAGCAGAGCGGGACAGGGAACGGAGGGGATTTTT.